The clone carrying this TCR beta chain was detected only a few times. CDR3 length equals 13 residues. V lost 5 bases and J 1 base, leaving 5 bases between the germline ends. The sample comes from a study of blood T cell repertoires in COVID-19. Turning to the study itself: Spain, Italy and the United States supplied samples that represented acute and convalescent COVID-19.

The authors' processing: Reference gene primer amplification gave nucleated cell count estimates. Data came from immunoSEQ multiplex PCR; TCRdb stores just in-frame clones and leaves some out. The DNA was the basis for D and trimming; V, J and clone size are from that table. The sample shows approximately 80,000 clones, 60% to 85% of them seen only once. The sample comprised peripheral blood. The TCR comes from a human donor in a cohort sampled during active COVID-19. J is TRBJ2-2 and V is TRBV12-3 or TRBV12-4; D unresolved. The CDR3 loop is CASSPGNTGELFF. In DNA form, the CDR3 reads TGTGCCAGCAGTCCGGGGAACACCGGGGAGCTGTTTTTT.